Shown below are 4 T cell receptor beta chains from a single sample sequenced in a study of tissue T cells after allogeneic stem cell transplantation. Time point specified: mouse harvest day 14 after allogeneic transplant. The graft held 10^6 splenic CD5+ T cells and 10^7 T-cell-depleted bone marrow cells. Generated by immunoSEQ multiplex PCR, the TCRdb table keeps only in-frame clones and is missing some. The data hold about 9,000 clones, with roughly 38% observed a single time. The source material was skin. These TCRs come from a female BALB/c mouse given C57BL/6 T cells with graft-versus-host disease after an allogeneic hematopoietic cell transplant.

By share of the sample, this clone is medium-sized. Gene names are mouse gene names. The CDR3 end lies 1 residue beyond the end of the read and is filled in from the germline J gene. The rearrangement uses TRBV23 and TRBJ1-1. The germline V gene has CDR1 KGHTA and CDR2 FQNQQP. This CDR3 contains 13 residues. The CDR3 DNA, read in part, is TGCTCCAGCAGTCAGGGGTCAAACACAGAAGTCTTC. It is translated as CSSSQGSNTEVF. The complete CDR3 sequence is CSSSQGSNTEVFF. Together with reference TRBV23 and TRBJ1-1, the CDR3 gives the full variable domain: DAAVTQKPRYLIKMKGQEAEMKCIPEKGHTAVFWYQQKQSKELKFLIYFQNQQPLDQIDMVKERFSAVCPSSSLCSLGIRTCEAEDSALYLCSSSQGSNTEVFFGKGTRLTVV.

This clone ranks as medium-sized (0.01 to 0.1%). Any gene name here is a mouse gene name. The read ends 1 residue early relative to the CDR3; the germline J gene fills the gap. The chain couples TRBV26 to TRBJ2-4; D may be TRBD1 (6 bases). Trimming shortened V by 5 bases and J by 0 bases, and 9 bases separated the two germline ends. Germline loops: CDR1 KGHPV, CDR2 FQNQEV (reference sequence). There are 14 residues in the CDR3. Incomplete CDR3 DNA: TGTGCCAGCAGTTGGGACAATAGTCAAAACACCTTGTAC. Its protein is CASSWDNSQNTLY. In full, the CDR3 is CASSWDNSQNTLYF.

This clone came up a few times. Gene names are mouse gene names. The read finishes 1 residue shy of the CDR3 end, and the germline J gene is used to complete it. The chain carries TRBV12-1 and TRBJ1-3; D is ambiguous. From germline, CDR1 is SGHSN and CDR2 HYEKVE. This CDR3 contains 14 residues. V gave up 4 bases and J gave up 0 bases, with 9 bases separating them. CDR3 loop: CASSKMNSGNTLYF. Incomplete CDR3 DNA: TGTGCCAGCTCGAAAATGAATTCTGGAAATACGCTCTAT.

In its sample, this clone was seen a few times. Gene and germline names: mouse. The read ends 1 residue before the CDR3 terminus; that terminus is restored from the germline J gene. Other DNA sequences in this sample translate to the same CDR3. The rearrangement uses TRBV26 and TRBJ2-4; D gene ambiguous. The length of the CDR3 is 13 residues. Germline V lookup: CDR1 KGHPV, CDR2 FQNQEV (reference sequence). Trimming cost V 2 bases and J 0 bases, with 3 bases left between them. CDR3 DNA (partial): TGTGCCAGCAGTCTGGGGAGTCAAAACACCTTGTAC. Protein: CASSLGSQNTLY. The CDR3 as a whole reads CASSLGSQNTLYF.